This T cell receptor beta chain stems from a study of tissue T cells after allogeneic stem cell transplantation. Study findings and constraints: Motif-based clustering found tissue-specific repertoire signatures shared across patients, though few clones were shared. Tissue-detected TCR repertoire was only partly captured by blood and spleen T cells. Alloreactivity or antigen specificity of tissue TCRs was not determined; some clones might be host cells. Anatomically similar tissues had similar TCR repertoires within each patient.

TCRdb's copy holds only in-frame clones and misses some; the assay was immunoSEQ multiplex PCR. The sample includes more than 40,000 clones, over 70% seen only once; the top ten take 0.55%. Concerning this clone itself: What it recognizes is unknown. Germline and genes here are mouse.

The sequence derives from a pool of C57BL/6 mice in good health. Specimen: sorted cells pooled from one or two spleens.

CDR3 sequence reads: CASSQGIGQLYF. Partial CDR3 DNA: TGTGCCAGCAGCCAAGGGATCGGGCAGCTCTAC. This rearrangement joins TRBV5 to TRBJ2-2, with no clear D. The sequence runs out 1 residue before the end of the CDR3; the remainder is reconstructed from the germline J gene. Germline V gene sequence: CDR1 LGHNA, CDR2 YNLKQL (reference sequence). This CDR3 region has 12 residues. The V and J ends lost 1 base and 7 bases respectively, with 4 bases between them.